The entry below gives a single T cell receptor beta chain sequence along with its context. The V gene end was trimmed by 5 bases and the J gene end by 1 base; junction bases not matched to a gene: 11. This CDR3 comprises 16 residues. Germline assignment: CDR1 SEHNR and CDR2 FQNEAQ (reference sequence). Together with a sample-barcoded 5' primer, a J-beta primer mix was included in a second PCR lasting roughly 7 to 11 cycles. TCRdb fed the 5' RACE reads into MiXCR, producing one record per CDR3 protein. The sample lists 1.8 million or so distinct CDR3 sequences; 35% to 50% were seen once. The data stem from a study of blood T cells in healthy people across ages. Study-level information: Every two T cells gave about one barcoded beta molecule via template switching.

This clonotype originated in a human donor in good health. The sequenced sample consisted of blood. The chain couples TRBV7-9 to TRBJ2-7; 7 bases agree with TRBD2. CDR3 sequence: CASSRPFPGGSYEQYF. Here the CDR3 DNA reads TGTGCCAGCAGCCGACCCTTCCCGGGGGGTTCCTACGAGCAGTACTTC.